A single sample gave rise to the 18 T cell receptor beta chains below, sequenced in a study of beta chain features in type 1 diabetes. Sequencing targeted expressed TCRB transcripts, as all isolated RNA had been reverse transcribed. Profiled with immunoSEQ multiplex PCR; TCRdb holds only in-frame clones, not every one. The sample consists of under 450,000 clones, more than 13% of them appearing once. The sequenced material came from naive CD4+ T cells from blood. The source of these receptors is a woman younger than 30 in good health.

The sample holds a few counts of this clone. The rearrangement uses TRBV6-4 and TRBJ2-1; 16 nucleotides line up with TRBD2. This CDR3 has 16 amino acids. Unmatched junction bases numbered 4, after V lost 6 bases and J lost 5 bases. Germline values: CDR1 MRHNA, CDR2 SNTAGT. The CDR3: CASRAGLAGGDNEQFF. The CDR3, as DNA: TGTGCCAGCAGAGCGGGACTAGCGGGAGGGGACAATGAGCAGTTCTTC.

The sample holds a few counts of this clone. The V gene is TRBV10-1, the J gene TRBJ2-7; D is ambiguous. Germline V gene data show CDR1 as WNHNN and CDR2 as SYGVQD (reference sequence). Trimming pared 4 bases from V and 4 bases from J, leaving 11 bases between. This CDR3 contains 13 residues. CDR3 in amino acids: CASSGTGKYEQYF. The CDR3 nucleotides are TGCGCCAGCAGTGGAACTGGTAAATACGAGCAGTACTTC.

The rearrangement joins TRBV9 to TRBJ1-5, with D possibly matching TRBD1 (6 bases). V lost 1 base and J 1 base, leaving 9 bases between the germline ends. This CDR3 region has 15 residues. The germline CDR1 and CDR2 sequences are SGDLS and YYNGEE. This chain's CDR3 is CASSVTQGSNQPQHF. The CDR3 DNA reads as TGTGCCAGCAGCGTAACTCAGGGGAGCAATCAGCCCCAGCATTTT.

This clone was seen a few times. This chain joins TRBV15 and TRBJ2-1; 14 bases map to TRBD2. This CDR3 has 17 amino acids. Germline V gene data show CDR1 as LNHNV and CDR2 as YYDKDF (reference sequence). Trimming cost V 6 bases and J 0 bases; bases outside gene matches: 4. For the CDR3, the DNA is TGTGCCACCAGTGGGACTAGCGGGAGAAGCTCCTACAATGAGCAGTTCTTC. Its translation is CATSGTSGRSSYNEQFF.

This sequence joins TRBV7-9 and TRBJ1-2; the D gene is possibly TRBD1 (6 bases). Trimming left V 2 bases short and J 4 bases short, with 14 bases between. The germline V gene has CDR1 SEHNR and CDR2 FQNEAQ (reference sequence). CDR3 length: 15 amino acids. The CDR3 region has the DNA TGTGCCAGCAGCTTACCTTTGACAGGTCTCTATGGCTACACCTTC. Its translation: CASSLPLTGLYGYTF.

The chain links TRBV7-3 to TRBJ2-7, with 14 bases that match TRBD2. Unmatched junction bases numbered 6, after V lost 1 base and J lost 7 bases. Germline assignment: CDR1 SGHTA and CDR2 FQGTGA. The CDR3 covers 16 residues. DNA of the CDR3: TGTGCCAGCAGCTTAATGGGACTAGCGGGAGTAAGAGAGCAGTACTTC. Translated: CASSLMGLAGVREQYF.

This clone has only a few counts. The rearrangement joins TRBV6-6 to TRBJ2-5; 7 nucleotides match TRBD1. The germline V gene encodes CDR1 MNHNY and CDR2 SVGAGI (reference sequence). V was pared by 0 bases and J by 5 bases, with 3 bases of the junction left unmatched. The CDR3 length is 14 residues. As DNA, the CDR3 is TGTGCCAGCAGTTACTCGATCAGGGGGGAGACCCAGTACTTC. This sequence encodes CASSYSIRGETQYF.

The CDR3 spells CASRQGSGQPQHF. The DNA of the CDR3 is TGTGCCAGCAGACAGGGATCAGGACAGCCCCAGCATTTT. V usage is TRBV6-5 and J usage is TRBJ1-5; perhaps TRBD1 as D (6 bases). V lost 6 bases to trimming and J lost 7 bases, with 13 bases between them. CDR1 and CDR2 (germline): MNHEY, SVGAGI. The CDR3 is made up of 13 amino acids.

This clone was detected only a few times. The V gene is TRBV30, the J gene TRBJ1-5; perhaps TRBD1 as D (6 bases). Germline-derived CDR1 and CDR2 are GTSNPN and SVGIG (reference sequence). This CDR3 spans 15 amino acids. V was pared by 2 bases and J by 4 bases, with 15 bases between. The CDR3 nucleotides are TGTGCCTGGAGTTTTCCGGGACAAAGAAATCAGCCCCAGCATTTT. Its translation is CAWSFPGQRNQPQHF. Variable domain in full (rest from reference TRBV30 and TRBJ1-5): SQTIHQWPATLVQPVGSPLSLECTVEGTSNPNLYWYRQAAGRGLQLLFYSVGIGQISSEVPQNLSASRPQDRQFILSSKKLLLSDSGFYLCAWSFPGQRNQPQHFGDGTRLSIL.

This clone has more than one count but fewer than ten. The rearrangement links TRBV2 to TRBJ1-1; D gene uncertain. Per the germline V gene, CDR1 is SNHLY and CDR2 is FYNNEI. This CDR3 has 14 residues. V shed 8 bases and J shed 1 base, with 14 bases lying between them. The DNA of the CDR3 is TGTGCCAGCCGTGGCTCACAGCCGAACACTGAAGCTTTCTTT. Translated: CASRGSQPNTEAFF.

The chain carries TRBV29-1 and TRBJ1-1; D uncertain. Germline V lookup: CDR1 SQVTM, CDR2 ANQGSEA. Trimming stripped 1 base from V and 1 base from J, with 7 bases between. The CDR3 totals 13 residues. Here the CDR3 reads CSVEGPSNTEAFF. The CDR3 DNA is TGCAGCGTTGAAGGGCCGTCGAACACTGAAGCTTTCTTT.

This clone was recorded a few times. The DNA of the CDR3 is TGTGCCAGCAGCCTTAGCGGGAGCGGGGAGACCCAGTACTTC. Its translation is CASSLSGSGETQYF. This sequence joins TRBV28 and TRBJ2-5; 9 bases map to TRBD2. Germline V gene data show CDR1 as MDHEN and CDR2 as SYDVKM. Losses at the gene ends were 6 bases for V and 5 bases for J; bases not matched to a gene: 7. The CDR3 length is 14 residues.

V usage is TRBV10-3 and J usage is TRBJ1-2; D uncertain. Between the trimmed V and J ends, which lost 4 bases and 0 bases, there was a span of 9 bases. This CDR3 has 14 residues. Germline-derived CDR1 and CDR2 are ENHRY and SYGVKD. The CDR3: CAISVSGSNYGYTF. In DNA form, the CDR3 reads TGTGCCATCAGTGTAAGCGGGTCTAACTATGGCTACACCTTC.

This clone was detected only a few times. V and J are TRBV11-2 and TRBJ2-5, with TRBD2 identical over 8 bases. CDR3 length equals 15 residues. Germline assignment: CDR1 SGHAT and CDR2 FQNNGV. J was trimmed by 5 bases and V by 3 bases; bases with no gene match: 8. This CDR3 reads CASSFFYGRDETQYF. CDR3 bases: TGTGCCAGCAGCTTTTTCTACGGGAGGGATGAGACCCAGTACTTC.

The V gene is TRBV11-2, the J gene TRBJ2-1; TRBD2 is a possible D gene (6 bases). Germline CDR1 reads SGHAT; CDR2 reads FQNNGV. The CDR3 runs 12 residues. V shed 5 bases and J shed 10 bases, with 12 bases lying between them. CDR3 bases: TGTGCCAGCAGCCCCGGGGCGGGGGAGCAGTTCTTC. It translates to CASSPGAGEQFF.

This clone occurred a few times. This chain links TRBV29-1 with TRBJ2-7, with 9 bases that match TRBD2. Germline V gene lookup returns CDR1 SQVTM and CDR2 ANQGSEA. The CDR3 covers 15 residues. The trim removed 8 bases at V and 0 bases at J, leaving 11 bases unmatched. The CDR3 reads CSFRGLAGPSYEQYF. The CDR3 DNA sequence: TGCAGCTTCCGCGGGCTAGCGGGACCCTCCTACGAGCAGTACTTC.

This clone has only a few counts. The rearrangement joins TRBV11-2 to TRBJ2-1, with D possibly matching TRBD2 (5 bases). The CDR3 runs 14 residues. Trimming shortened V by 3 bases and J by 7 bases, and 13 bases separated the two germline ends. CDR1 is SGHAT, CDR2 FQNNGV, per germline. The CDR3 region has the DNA TGTGCCAGCAGCTTGGGGAGTTGGTTTAATGAGCAGTTCTTC. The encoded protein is CASSLGSWFNEQFF.

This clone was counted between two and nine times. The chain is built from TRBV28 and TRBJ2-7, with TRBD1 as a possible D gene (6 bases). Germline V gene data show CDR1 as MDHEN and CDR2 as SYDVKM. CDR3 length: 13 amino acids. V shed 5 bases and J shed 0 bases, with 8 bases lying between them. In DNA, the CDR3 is TGTGCCAGCAGTGGGGGACACTCCTACGAGCAGTACTTC. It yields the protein CASSGGHSYEQYF.